The 29 T cell receptor beta chains below come from one sample, sequenced in a study of glioma-infiltrating T cells. TCR alpha and beta CDR3 regions were amplified from RNA using iRepertoire nested multiplex PCR. TCRdb passed the multiplex PCR reads through MiXCR, listing each CDR3 protein once. In the table there are about 380,000 distinct CDR3 sequences, around 38% of which are singletons. The sample taken for sequencing was glioma tissue, nonneoplastic brain tissue, or PBMCs (not recorded which). These receptors were taken from a human donor with low-grade glioma or glioblastoma, undergoing nonglioma brain surgery, or in good health (not recorded which).

The chain recombines TRBV20-1 with TRBJ1-1; 7 bases are shared with TRBD1. CDR1 and CDR2 (germline): DFQATT, SNEGSKA (reference sequence). The CDR3 extends over 17 amino acids. The ends lost 0 bases at V and 4 bases at J; junction bases unmatched: 14. The CDR3 here is CSARDAPKGGGFTEAFF. Here the CDR3 DNA reads TGCAGTGCTAGAGATGCGCCTAAGGGAGGGGGCTTCACTGAAGCTTTCTTT.

This clonotype was seen once. V is TRBV20-1 and J is TRBJ2-5; a weak D match, TRBD2 (7 bases). With 3 bases removed from V and 4 bases from J, the gap between germline ends came to 9 bases. The CDR3 contains 12 residues. Germline V gene data show CDR1 as DFQATT and CDR2 as SNEGSKA (reference sequence). CDR3 loop: CSARGGLETQYF. DNA for the CDR3: TGCAGTGCTAGGGGGGGGCTAGAGACCCAGTACTTC.

This clonotype occurred many times. The J gene is TRBJ1-1, the V gene TRBV20-1; D is undetermined. The length of the CDR3 is 11 residues. In germline, CDR1 is DFQATT, CDR2 SNEGSKA (reference sequence). The V and J ends lost 0 bases and 6 bases respectively, with 5 bases between them. The CDR3 coding sequence is TGCAGTGCTAGAGAGATGGCTGAAGCTTTCTTT. This encodes CSAREMAEAFF.

This clonotype was recorded a few times. This chain joins TRBV7-2 and TRBJ1-1; 7 bases map to TRBD1. The CDR3 is 14 amino acids. V was clipped by 3 bases and J by 9 bases; unmatched bases: 10. Germline CDR1 and CDR2: SGHTA and FQGNSA. The CDR3 DNA is TGTGCCAGCAGCTTTCGGGACAGATCCGAGAAAGCTTTCTTT. This codes for CASSFRDRSEKAFF.

The chain employs TRBV15 and TRBJ2-7; 7 bases are a match to TRBD2. The CDR3 sequence is 17 residues long. Trimming removed 0 bases from V and 3 bases from J; junction bases left unmatched: 11. Germline lookup yields CDR1 LNHNV and CDR2 YYDKDF (reference sequence). For the CDR3, the DNA is TGTGCCACCAGCAGAGATTATGGGGCTAGCGGCGACTACGAGCAGTACTTC. It codes for CATSRDYGASGDYEQYF.

This clonotype was observed many times. V usage is TRBV6-2 or TRBV6-3 and J usage is TRBJ2-5, with 10 bases that match TRBD2. V lost 5 bases, J lost 2 bases, and 2 bases stayed unmatched. CDR3 size: 14 residues. CDR1 and CDR2 (germline): MNHEY, SVGEGT. The CDR3 region is CASSKLAGQETQYF. Written as DNA, the CDR3 is TGTGCCAGCAGTAAACTAGCGGGGCAAGAGACCCAGTACTTC.

Turning to this clonotype: Possible read error: a much larger clone is one base away. The rearrangement uses TRBV6-2 or TRBV6-3 and TRBJ2-1, with D possibly TRBD1 on 5 matching bases. CDR1 and CDR2 (germline): MNHEY, SVGEGT. Trimming removed 0 bases from V and 8 bases from J, with 11 bases in between. CDR3 size: 14 residues. The CDR3 DNA sequence: TGTGCCAGCAGTTACTCGTCCCAGGGCCATGAGCAGTTCTTC. This sequence encodes CASSYSSQGHEQFF.

The V gene is TRBV27, the J gene TRBJ2-3; D gene unclear. Matching the DNA end better, TRBJ1-5 makes the J call doubtful. Looked up from germline, CDR1 is MNHEY and CDR2 is SMNVEV (reference sequence). The CDR3 is 18 residues long. CDR3 nucleotides: TGTGCCAGCAGTTTATCGCGGCTAGCGGGAGGGCTGCCGGATACGCAGCATTTT. It translates to CASSLSRLAGGLPDTQHF.

This clonotype was recorded many times. V is TRBV15 and J is TRBJ2-3, with D tentatively TRBD2 (6 bases). CDR3 length: 18 residues. The germline V gene has CDR1 LNHNV and CDR2 YYDKDF (reference sequence). V lost 0 bases to trimming and J lost 2 bases, with 18 bases between them. The CDR3 region has the DNA TGTGCCACCAGCAGAGATGTGGTTCTAGCGACGTTCACAGATACGCAGTATTTT. Translated, it gives CATSRDVVLATFTDTQYF.

On this clonotype itself: A much larger clone differs by one base, so this may be a read error. The conserved phenylalanine or tryptophan is not found at the CDR3 terminus, so this likely reflects a read error. The J gene is TRBJ2-1, the V gene TRBV6-5; D unclear. Germline lookup yields CDR1 MNHEY and CDR2 SVGAGI. Trimming took off 3 bases at V and 8 bases at J, with 11 bases between the two ends. The CDR3 runs 13 residues. This CDR3 reads CASSYLQSHEQFL. The CDR3 DNA sequence: TGTGCCAGCAGTTATCTTCAGAGCCATGAGCAGTTCTTA.

This chain joins TRBV27 and TRBJ1-5, with D tentatively TRBD1 (6 bases). The V end was cut by 6 bases, the J end by 0 bases, with 12 bases between. From germline, CDR1 is MNHEY and CDR2 SMNVEV (reference sequence). The CDR3 extends over 15 amino acids. The CDR3 is CASSPGTTSNQPQHF. Written as DNA, the CDR3 is TGTGCCAGCAGCCCCGGGACAACTAGCAATCAGCCCCAGCATTTT.

This clonotype was seen a few times. The chain links TRBV20-1 to TRBJ2-5; 9 nucleotides align to TRBD2. J lost 5 bases, V lost 4 bases, and 20 bases had no gene match. The germline V gene encodes CDR1 DFQATT and CDR2 SNEGSKA (reference sequence). CDR3 length: 18 amino acids. The CDR3, as DNA: TGCAGTGCTAAACCGGGACTAGCAGTAGCAACCTTCGAGGAGACCCAGTACTTC. Its translation is CSAKPGLAVATFEETQYF.

There are many counts of this clonotype. This chain links TRBV20-1 with TRBJ1-2; D perhaps matches TRBD1 (5 bases). Germline V gene sequence: CDR1 DFQATT, CDR2 SNEGSKA (reference sequence). This CDR3 is 12 amino acids long. V lost 3 bases and J 5 bases, leaving 10 bases between the germline ends. DNA of the CDR3: TGCAGTGCTAGTGGCAGGGATTATGGCTACACCTTC. As protein: CSASGRDYGYTF.

The sample holds a few counts of this clonotype. The V and J genes are TRBV4-3 and TRBJ2-7, with D unresolved. CDR3 length equals 13 residues. Trimming shortened V by 1 base and J by 4 bases, and 8 bases separated the two germline ends. The germline gives CDR1 LGHNA, CDR2 YSLEER. In DNA, the CDR3 is TGCGCCAGCAGCCAAGCCCCAACTTACGAGCAGTACTTC. It translates to CASSQAPTYEQYF.

As regards this clonotype: A much larger clone differs from this one at a single base, so this may be a read error. The V call is TRBV11-2, the J call TRBJ2-5, with D possibly TRBD1 on 6 matching bases. The DNA end favors TRBJ2-7, so the J call may be wrong. The CDR3 consists of 13 residues. CDR1 is SGHAT, CDR2 FQNNGV, per germline. The CDR3 bases are TGTGCCAGCAGCTTCGGGGCAGGGGACGAGCAGTACTTC. Its translation is CASSFGAGDEQYF.

With respect to this clonotype: A much larger clone is a single base away; this may be a read error. This chain links TRBV28 with TRBJ1-3; 7 bases are a match to TRBD1. The CDR3 is made up of 16 amino acids. CDR1 is MDHEN and CDR2 is SYDVKM in the germline V gene. This CDR3 is CAGSPRDRRSGNTIYF. The CDR3 nucleotides are TGTGCCGGCAGTCCCCGGGACAGACGCTCTGGAAACACCATATATTTT.

This clonotype was recorded only once. CDR3 sequence reads: CASSLRDRNTGELFF. The DNA for the CDR3 is TGTGCCAGCAGTTTGAGGGACAGGAACACCGGGGAGCTGTTTTTT. V and J are TRBV12-3 or TRBV12-4 and TRBJ1-1; 7 bases agree with TRBD1. TRBJ2-2 matches the DNA end more closely, so the J call is doubtful. The CDR3 has 15 residues.

This clonotype has more than one count but fewer than ten. The chain's CDR3 is CASGGFGQGKYEQYF. For the CDR3, the DNA is TGTGCCAGCGGCGGCTTTGGACAGGGGAAGTACGAGCAGTACTTC. The rearrangement links TRBV6-1 to TRBJ2-7; the match to TRBD1 covers 9 bases. CDR1 and CDR2 (germline): MNHNS, SASEGT. This CDR3 spans 15 amino acids. V lost 8 bases and J lost 4; bases outside the gene matches: 12.

This clonotype has only one observation. The CDR3 coding sequence is TGTGCCAGCAGCCAAGAGTCCGCCGGGACAGACAATTCACCCCTCCACTTT. Protein sequence: CASSQESAGTDNSPLHF. The chain combines TRBV14 with TRBJ1-6; 7 bases agree with TRBD1. Germline V gene sequence: CDR1 SGHDN, CDR2 FVKESK. The CDR3 is made up of 17 amino acids. Unmatched junction bases numbered 9, after V lost 0 bases and J lost 7 bases.

As to this clonotype: A read error may be the cause here, since a much bigger clone is one base away. The chain recombines TRBV6-6 with TRBJ2-5, with 7 positions matching TRBD2. The germline V gene has CDR1 MNHNY and CDR2 SVGAGI (reference sequence). The CDR3 totals 14 residues. As DNA, the CDR3 is TGTGCCAGCACGGAGCGGGACCATCAAGAGACCAAGTACTTC. Its translation is CASTERDHQETKYF.

This clonotype was seen at least ten times. CDR3 sequence reads: CASTSPLVGTGELFF. CDR3 in DNA: TGTGCCAGCACCTCCCCTCTAGTGGGGACCGGGGAGCTGTTTTTT. This chain connects TRBV6-1 to TRBJ2-2; D remains ambiguous. V lost 7 bases and J lost 5, with 17 bases in between. The CDR3 runs 15 residues. Germline lookup yields CDR1 MNHNS and CDR2 SASEGT.

This clonotype was found many times. The chain has TRBV7-6 and TRBJ1-2; 7 positions agree with TRBD1. V was clipped by 5 bases and J by 0 bases; unmatched bases: 6. CDR3 length: 15 residues. Looked up from germline, CDR1 is SGHVS and CDR2 is FNYEAQ. The CDR3 spells CASSAQGGTNYGYTF. The CDR3 DNA is TGTGCCAGCAGCGCCCAGGGGGGCACTAACTATGGCTACACCTTC.

V usage is TRBV15 and J usage is TRBJ2-7; TRBD2 aligns across 8 bases. The CDR3 runs to 15 residues. The V and J ends lost 4 bases and 4 bases, in that order; junction bases with no gene match: 9. CDR1 is LNHNV, CDR2 YYDKDF, per germline (reference sequence). In nucleotides, the CDR3 is TGTGCCACCAGCAACGTAGCGGGGCGCCCTTACGAGCAGTACTTC. Its translation is CATSNVAGRPYEQYF. The entire variable domain, with the rest obtained from reference TRBV15 and TRBJ2-7, is as follows: DAMVIQNPRYQVTQFGKPVTLSCSQTLNHNVMYWYQQKSSQAPKLLFHYYDKDFNNEADTPDNFQSRRPNTSFCFLDIRSPGLGDTAMYLCATSNVAGRPYEQYFGPGTRLTVT.

The gene calls are TRBV19 and TRBJ2-7, with a weak D call TRBD2 (6 bases). Trimming left V 5 bases short and J 2 bases short, with 16 bases between. This CDR3 is 15 amino acids long. Per germline, CDR1 LNHDA and CDR2 SQIVND (reference sequence). The CDR3 region has the DNA TGTGCCAGTAGTGGGCCGTTTGCGGGGACCTACGAGCAGTACTTC. Its protein product is CASSGPFAGTYEQYF.

The CDR3 loop reads CASSYSRLLNEQFF. The CDR3 DNA sequence: TGTGCCAGCAGTTACTCACGGCTTCTCAATGAGCAGTTCTTC. The V gene is TRBV6-6, the J gene TRBJ2-1; the D is unclear. The germline V gene encodes CDR1 MNHNY and CDR2 SVGAGI (reference sequence). V was trimmed by 0 bases and J by 6 bases, leaving 9 bases between them. The CDR3 runs 14 residues.

This clonotype appeared many times. The V gene is TRBV6-1, the J gene TRBJ2-7; no clear D gene. The germline V and J ends were trimmed by 6 bases and 0 bases, with 9 bases remaining between them. The CDR3 length is 13 residues. CDR1 and CDR2 from the germline V gene are MNHNS and SASEGT. The CDR3 region has the DNA TGTGCCAGCAGGACCCCCGACTCCTACGAGCAGTACTTC. Amino acid sequence: CASRTPDSYEQYF.

This clonotype was counted once. A much bigger clone sits one base away, suggesting this may be a read error. The J gene is TRBJ2-5, the V gene TRBV27; weak D call: TRBD2 (6 bases). The length of the CDR3 is 14 residues. Looked up from germline, CDR1 is MNHEY and CDR2 is SMNVEV (reference sequence). Written as DNA, the CDR3 is TGTGCCAGCAGTTCCTTCTCATCGGGGGAGAACCAGTACTTC. The encoded protein is CASSSFSSGENQYF.

This chain connects TRBV12-3 or TRBV12-4 to TRBJ1-3; perhaps TRBD1 as D (5 bases). CDR3 length: 15 amino acids. Trimming left V 1 base short and J 3 bases short, with 10 bases between. The CDR3 loop is CASSLGRVDGNTIYF. Here the CDR3 DNA reads TGTGCCAGCAGTTTAGGCAGGGTGGATGGAAACACCATATATTTT.

Comment on this clonotype: Possible read error: a much larger clone is one base away. The J gene is TRBJ1-1, the V gene TRBV20-1; D is uncertain. Deletions cut 5 bases from V and 1 base from J, with 17 bases between. The CDR3 runs 15 residues. Germline CDR1 DFQATT, CDR2 SNEGSKA (reference sequence). CDR3 protein: CSAPNLAGPNTEAFF. CDR3 sequence (DNA): TGCAGTGCTCCTAACCTGGCAGGACCGAACACTGAAGCTTTCTTT.